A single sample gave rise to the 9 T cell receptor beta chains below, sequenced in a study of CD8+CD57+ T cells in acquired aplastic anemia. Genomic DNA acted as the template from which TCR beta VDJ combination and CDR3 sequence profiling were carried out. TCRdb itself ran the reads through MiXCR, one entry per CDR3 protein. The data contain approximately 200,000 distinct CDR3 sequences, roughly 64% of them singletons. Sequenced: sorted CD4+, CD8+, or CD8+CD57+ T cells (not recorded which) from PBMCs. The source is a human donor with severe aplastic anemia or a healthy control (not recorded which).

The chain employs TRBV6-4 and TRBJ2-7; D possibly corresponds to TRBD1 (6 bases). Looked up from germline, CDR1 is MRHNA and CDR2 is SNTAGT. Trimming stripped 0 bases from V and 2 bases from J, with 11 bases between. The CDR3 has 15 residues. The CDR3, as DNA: TGTGCCAGCAGTGACTCGTCGCAGGGGCCCTACGAGCAGTACTTC. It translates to CASSDSSQGPYEQYF.

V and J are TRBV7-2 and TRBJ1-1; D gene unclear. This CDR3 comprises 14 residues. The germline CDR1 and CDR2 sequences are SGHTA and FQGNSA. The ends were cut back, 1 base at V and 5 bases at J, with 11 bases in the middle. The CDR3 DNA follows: TGTGCCAGCAGCTTAGAGCCGGGTTGGACTGAAGCTTTCTTT. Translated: CASSLEPGWTEAFF.

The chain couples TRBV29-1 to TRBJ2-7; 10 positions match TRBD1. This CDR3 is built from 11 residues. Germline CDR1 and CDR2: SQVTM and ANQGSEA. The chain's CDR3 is CSLGQGHEQYF. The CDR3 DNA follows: TGCAGTCTGGGACAGGGGCACGAGCAGTACTTC.

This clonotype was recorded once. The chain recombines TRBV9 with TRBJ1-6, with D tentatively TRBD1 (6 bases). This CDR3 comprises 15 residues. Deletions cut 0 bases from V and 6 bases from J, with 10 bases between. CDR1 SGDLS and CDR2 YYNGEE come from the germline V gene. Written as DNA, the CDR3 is TGTGCCAGCAGCGTAGGGACAGCCGTTAATTCACCCCTCCACTTT. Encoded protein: CASSVGTAVNSPLHF.

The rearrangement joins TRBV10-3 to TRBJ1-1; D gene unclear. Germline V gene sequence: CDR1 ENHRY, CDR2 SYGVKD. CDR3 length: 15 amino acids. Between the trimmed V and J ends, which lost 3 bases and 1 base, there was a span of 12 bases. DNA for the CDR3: TGTGCCATCAGTGACCCCGTGGGTAGGAACACTGAAGCTTTCTTT. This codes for CAISDPVGRNTEAFF.

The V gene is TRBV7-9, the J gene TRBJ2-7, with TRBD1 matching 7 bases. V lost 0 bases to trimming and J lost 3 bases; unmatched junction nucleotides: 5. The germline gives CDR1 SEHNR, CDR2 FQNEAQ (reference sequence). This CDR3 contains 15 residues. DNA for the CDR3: TGTGCCAGCAGCTTAGCAGGGGGCGCGGGCTACGAGCAGTACTTC. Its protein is CASSLAGGAGYEQYF.

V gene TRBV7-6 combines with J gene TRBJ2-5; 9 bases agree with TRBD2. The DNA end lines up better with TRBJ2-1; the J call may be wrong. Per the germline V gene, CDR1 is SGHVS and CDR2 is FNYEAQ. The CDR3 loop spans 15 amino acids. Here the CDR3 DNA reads TGTGCCAGCAGCTTAGTCGGCGGGGGGGCAGGTGAGCAGTTCTTC. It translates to CASSLVGGGAGEQFF.

CDR3 region: CASSLGGLGEPDTQYF. The DNA of the CDR3 is TGTGCCAGCAGCCTGGGTGGGCTAGGGGAGCCAGATACGCAGTATTTT. This chain connects TRBV10-3 to TRBJ2-3; tentatively, D is TRBD1 or TRBD2 (5 bases each). This CDR3 has 16 amino acids. Germline CDR1 ENHRY, CDR2 SYGVKD. V was cut by 10 bases and J by 4 bases, with 24 bases left in between.

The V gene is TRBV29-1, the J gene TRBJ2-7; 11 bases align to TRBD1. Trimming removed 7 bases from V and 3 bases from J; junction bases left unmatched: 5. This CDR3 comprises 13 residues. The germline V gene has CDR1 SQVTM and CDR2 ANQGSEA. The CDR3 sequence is CSGGQGDGYEQYF. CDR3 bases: TGCAGCGGGGGACAGGGGGATGGCTACGAGCAGTACTTC.